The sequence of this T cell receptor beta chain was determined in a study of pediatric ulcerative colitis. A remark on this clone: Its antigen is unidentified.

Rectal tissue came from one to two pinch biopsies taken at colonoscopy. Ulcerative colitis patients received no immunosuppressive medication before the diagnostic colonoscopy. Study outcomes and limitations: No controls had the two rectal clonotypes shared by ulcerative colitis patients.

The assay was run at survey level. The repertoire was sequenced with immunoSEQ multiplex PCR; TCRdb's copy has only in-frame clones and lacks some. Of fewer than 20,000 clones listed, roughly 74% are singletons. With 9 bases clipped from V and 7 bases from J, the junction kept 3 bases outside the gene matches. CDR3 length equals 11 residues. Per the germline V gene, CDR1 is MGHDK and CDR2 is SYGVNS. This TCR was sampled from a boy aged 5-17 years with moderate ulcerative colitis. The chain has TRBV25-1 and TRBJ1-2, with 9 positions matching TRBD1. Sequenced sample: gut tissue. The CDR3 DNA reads TGTGCCAGTCGGGACAGGGCTGGCTACACCTTC. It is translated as CASRDRAGYTF.